The next 23 T cell receptor beta chains were all read from a single sample in a study of T cell responses to AZD1222 COVID-19 vaccine. Assay used: immunoSEQ multiplex PCR; TCRdb lists only in-frame clones, some missing. The sample includes about 160,000 clones, roughly 92% of them seen just once. The sequences come from peripheral blood, collected on day 0 of AZD1222 vaccination. The receptors were sampled from an adult in good health.

This chain uses TRBV10-3 with TRBJ1-4, with TRBD1 matching over 7 bases. With V trimmed by 3 bases and J by 9 bases, 10 bases remained unmatched. Germline V gene data show CDR1 as ENHRY and CDR2 as SYGVKD. The CDR3 length is 15 residues. The CDR3 region has the DNA TGTGCCATCAGTGACCCACCCTCGACAGGGCAAAAACTGTTTTTT. Its translation is CAISDPPSTGQKLFF.

The chain uses TRBV19 and TRBJ1-1, with TRBD1 matching over 7 bases. Germline lookup yields CDR1 LNHDA and CDR2 SQIVND (reference sequence). This CDR3 has 14 residues. The V segment lost 6 bases and the J segment 6 bases; nucleotides outside the gene matches: 10. CDR3 nucleotide sequence: TGTGCCAGTAGCAGGGGGTATGGGTCCGCTGAAGCTTTCTTT. Its protein is CASSRGYGSAEAFF.

The gene calls are TRBV7-2 and TRBJ2-7, with TRBD2 as a possible D gene (6 bases). Trimming removed 4 bases at V and 4 bases at J, with 11 bases between. The V gene's germline CDR1 is SGHTA and CDR2 FQGNSA. The CDR3 is 13 residues long. CDR3 sequence (DNA): TGTGCCAGCAGCTCGGGACTGCCATACGAGCAGTACGTC. It translates to CASSSGLPYEQYV.

V gene TRBV24-1 combines with J gene TRBJ1-5, with a possible D match to TRBD1 (5 bases). CDR3 length equals 13 residues. Trimming shortened V by 9 bases and J by 4 bases, and 12 bases separated the two germline ends. The V gene's germline CDR1 is KGHDR and CDR2 SFDVKD. CDR3 coding DNA: TGTGCCACCGGGGGAAGTGGGAATCAGCCCCAGCATTTT. Translating it yields CATGGSGNQPQHF.

The V gene is TRBV2, the J gene TRBJ1-1, with TRBD1 matching 10 bases. Germline V gene data show CDR1 as SNHLY and CDR2 as FYNNEI. V was clipped by 5 bases and J by 1 base; unmatched bases: 1. This CDR3 is 14 amino acids long. The CDR3 bases are TGTGCCAGCAGTCGACAGGGGGCGAACACTGAAGCTTTCTTT. Its protein product is CASSRQGANTEAFF. Combining the CDR3 with reference TRBV2 and TRBJ1-1 gives the whole variable domain EPEVTQTPSHQVTQMGQEVILRCVPISNHLYFYWYRQILGQKVEFLVSFYNNEISEKSEIFDDQFSVERPDGSNFTLKIRSTKLEDSAMYFCASSRQGANTEAFFGQGTRLTVV.

This chain joins TRBV6-6 and TRBJ1-2, with D unresolved. This CDR3 has 11 amino acids. In germline, CDR1 is MNHNY, CDR2 SVGAGI (reference sequence). Trimming took off 0 bases at V and 7 bases at J, with 3 bases between the two ends. CDR3 loop: CASSYSSGYTF. CDR3 DNA: TGTGCCAGCAGTTACTCGAGTGGCTACACCTTC.

The chain employs TRBV27 and TRBJ1-5; TRBD1 matches 8 bases. CDR3 length: 15 residues. The germline V gene encodes CDR1 MNHEY and CDR2 SMNVEV (reference sequence). V lost 2 bases and J lost 5; bases outside the gene matches: 5. CDR3 bases: TGTGCCAGCAGTTTACACAGGGGGTCCGATCAGCCCCAGCATTTT. Translation: CASSLHRGSDQPQHF.

The V call is TRBV15, the J call TRBJ1-5; 10 nucleotides match TRBD1. The CDR3 has 15 amino acids. CDR1 and CDR2 from the germline V gene are LNHNV and YYDKDF (reference sequence). V was clipped by 5 bases and J by 5 bases; unmatched bases: 6. DNA of the CDR3: TGTGCCACCAGCTTCGGGACAGGGGCGGATCAGCCCCAGCATTTT. It yields the protein CATSFGTGADQPQHF. The full variable domain, in which reference TRBV15 and TRBJ1-5 provide the parts outside the CDR3, is DAMVIQNPRYQVTQFGKPVTLSCSQTLNHNVMYWYQQKSSQAPKLLFHYYDKDFNNEADTPDNFQSRRPNTSFCFLDIRSPGLGDTAMYLCATSFGTGADQPQHFGDGTRLSIL.

This sequence joins TRBV4-1 and TRBJ2-2; D is possibly TRBD2 (6 bases). The germline V and J ends were trimmed by 9 bases and 5 bases, with 16 bases remaining between them. CDR1 and CDR2 (germline): MGHRA, YSYEKL. The CDR3 has 14 amino acids. The CDR3 is CASSVAAGTGELFF. CDR3 coding DNA: TGCGCCAGTTCTGTAGCGGCCGGTACCGGGGAGCTGTTTTTT.

The gene calls are TRBV5-8 and TRBJ1-5; D is ambiguous. The CDR3 is 15 residues long. V lost 0 bases to trimming and J lost 0 bases, with 7 bases between them. CDR1 and CDR2 (germline): SGHTS, YDEGEE. CDR3 sequence reads: CASSLGTISNQPQHF. CDR3 nucleotide sequence: TGTGCCAGCAGCTTGGGGACGATTAGCAATCAGCCCCAGCATTTT. Using reference TRBV5-8 and TRBJ1-5 for the parts outside the CDR3, the full variable domain is EAGVTQSPTHLIKTRGQQATLRCSPISGHTSVYWYQQALGLGLQFLLWYDEGEERNRGNFPPRFSGRQFPNYSSELNVNALELEDSALYLCASSLGTISNQPQHFGDGTRLSIL.

The V call is TRBV7-2, the J call TRBJ2-4; 11 bases are shared with TRBD2. The germline gives CDR1 SGHTA, CDR2 FQGNSA. CDR3 length: 14 amino acids. With V trimmed by 5 bases and J by 6 bases, 3 bases remained unmatched. The CDR3 region has the DNA TGTGCCAGCAGCCTAGGGACTAGCGGAAACATTCAGTACTTC. Protein sequence: CASSLGTSGNIQYF.

Written as DNA, the CDR3 is TGTGCCAGCTCACGGCTGACAGGCTGGGAGACCCAGTACTTC. Translating gives CASSRLTGWETQYF. The chain uses TRBV18 and TRBJ2-5; D might be TRBD1 (6 bases). From germline, CDR1 is KGHSH and CDR2 LQKENI. V lost 4 bases, J lost 5 bases, and 14 bases lay in between. The CDR3 spans 14 residues.

Here the CDR3 reads CAWSAPGTRRQPQHF. CDR3 nucleotide sequence: TGTGCCTGGAGTGCCCCCGGGACCCGAAGGCAGCCCCAGCATTTT. V is TRBV30 and J is TRBJ1-5; TRBD1 might be the D (5 bases). The germline V gene has CDR1 GTSNPN and CDR2 SVGIG (reference sequence). This CDR3 is built from 15 residues. Trimming pared 1 base from V and 7 bases from J, leaving 17 bases between.

The rearrangement uses TRBV2 and TRBJ1-5; a weak D match, TRBD1 (5 bases). Trimming pared 4 bases from V and 10 bases from J, leaving 11 bases between. The germline V gene encodes CDR1 SNHLY and CDR2 FYNNEI. The CDR3 spans 12 residues. The CDR3 sequence: CASSVGGRPQHF. CDR3 coding DNA: TGTGCCAGCAGTGTTGGGGGAAGACCCCAGCATTTT.

V and J are TRBV28 and TRBJ1-5, with a weak D call TRBD1 (5 bases). Germline CDR1 is MDHEN and CDR2 is SYDVKM. CDR3 length equals 12 residues. The germline V and J ends were trimmed by 10 bases and 0 bases, with 7 bases remaining between them. The CDR3: CATRDSNQPQHF. The DNA of the CDR3 is TGTGCCACCAGGGATAGCAATCAGCCCCAGCATTTT.

V and J are TRBV9 and TRBJ1-1, with TRBD1 matching 10 bases. Germline V gene sequence: CDR1 SGDLS, CDR2 YYNGEE. The CDR3 is 14 amino acids. Losses at the gene ends were 5 bases for V and 4 bases for J; bases not matched to a gene: 5. This chain's CDR3 is CASSAGQGSTEAFF. DNA for the CDR3: TGTGCCAGCAGTGCGGGACAGGGGAGCACTGAAGCTTTCTTT. Looking up the rest from reference TRBV9 and TRBJ1-1 gives the full variable domain: DSGVTQTPKHLITATGQRVTLRCSPRSGDLSVYWYQQSLDQGLQFLIQYYNGEERAKGNILERFSAQQFPDLHSELNLSSLELGDSALYFCASSAGQGSTEAFFGQGTRLTVV.

The chain uses TRBV19 and TRBJ2-2, with TRBD2 matching over 9 bases. The CDR3 length is 14 residues. V dropped 9 bases and J dropped 4; count of bases not matched to a gene: 6. Germline lookup yields CDR1 LNHDA and CDR2 SQIVND (reference sequence). The CDR3 nucleotides read TGTGCCAGCTGGCTTAGCGGGAGCACCGGGGAGCTGTTTTTT. Translated, it gives CASWLSGSTGELFF.

V and J are TRBV7-8 and TRBJ2-4, with TRBD1 identical over 9 bases. V shed 1 base, J shed 9 bases, and the junction held 7 bases outside the gene matches. In germline, CDR1 is SGHVS, CDR2 FQNEAQ. CDR3 size: 15 residues. As DNA, the CDR3 is TGTGCCAGCAGCTTAGAGGACAGGGGCCGTTCCATTCAGTACTTC. This codes for CASSLEDRGRSIQYF.

The J gene is TRBJ2-5, the V gene TRBV6-4; 8 positions agree with TRBD2. CDR3 length: 17 residues. Germline V gene data show CDR1 as MRHNA and CDR2 as SNTAGT. Germline trimming cut 0 bases from V and 5 bases from J; bases unmatched to any gene: 11. CDR3 loop: CASSDSSGTRGWETQYF. In nucleotides, the CDR3 is TGTGCCAGCAGTGACTCGAGCGGGACTAGAGGGTGGGAGACCCAGTACTTC.

This chain connects TRBV2 to TRBJ2-6; either TRBD1 or TRBD2 may supply D (5 bases each). This CDR3 spans 15 amino acids. Germline CDR1 is SNHLY and CDR2 is FYNNEI. V was shortened by 11 bases and J by 0 bases, with 14 bases between the two germline ends. Written as DNA, the CDR3 is TGTGCCGGGACGGAAAATCCCTCTGGGGCCAACGTCCTGACTTTC. It codes for CAGTENPSGANVLTF.

The rearrangement joins TRBV5-1 to TRBJ2-3; TRBD2 is a possible D gene (7 bases). This CDR3 spans 15 amino acids. Per the germline V gene, CDR1 is SGHRS and CDR2 is YFSETQ. The V end was cut by 2 bases, the J end by 2 bases, with 12 bases between. The CDR3 spells CASSFDGGATDTQYF. CDR3 bases: TGCGCCAGCAGCTTTGATGGGGGGGCCACAGATACGCAGTATTTT.

The chain recombines TRBV5-1 with TRBJ2-3, with D possibly being TRBD1 (6 bases). Germline V lookup: CDR1 SGHRS, CDR2 YFSETQ. The CDR3 consists of 15 residues. V lost 3 bases and J lost 1, with 12 bases in between. The CDR3 nucleotides read TGCGCCAGCAGCTCGGGACAATTGCGCACAGATACGCAGTATTTT. Its protein is CASSSGQLRTDTQYF.

The CDR3 DNA reads as TGTGCCAGCAGCCCGGGAGGCAATACACCCCTCCACTTT. Residues: CASSPGGNTPLHF. The V gene is TRBV3-1 (or the pseudogene TRBV3-2), the J gene TRBJ1-6; D unclear. Germline CDR1 LGHDT, CDR2 YNNKEL (reference sequence). The CDR3 is 13 residues long. The V and J ends lost 4 bases and 11 bases respectively, with 12 bases between them.